These T cell receptor beta chains were read from a single sample in a study of blood T cell repertoires in COVID-19. Profiling relied on immunoSEQ multiplex PCR, and the TCRdb table lists in-frame clones only, not all of them. The profile shows 200,000 to 250,000 clones, about nine tenths of them singletons. The sample was PBMCs or T cells enriched from blood (not recorded which). All receptors derive from a man aged 50 to 60 who had been exposed to COVID-19. CDR3s include the opening cysteine and the closing phenylalanine or tryptophan. The order of the fields is D gene, V gene, J gene, clone size, CDR3 DNA, CDR3 protein. D genes are given only for firm matches. Size values are once, few and many counts, or a class for expanded clones, and some rows have none.

TRBD1	TRBV9	TRBJ2-7	NA	TGTGCCAGCAGCGCCGGGACAGGGGTATACGAGCAGTACTTC	CASSAGTGVYEQYF
NA	TRBV24-1	TRBJ2-7	NA	TGTGCCACCAGCCCTTCTTTCGGGAGGGACAGCGAGCAGTACTTC	CATSPSFGRDSEQYF
TRBD1	TRBV6-5	TRBJ2-1	NA	TGTGCCAGCAGAAGGACAGGGTGGAATGAGCAGTTCTTC	CASRRTGWNEQFF
NA	TRBV4-1	TRBJ1-1	NA	TGCGCCAGCAGCCACCCCCTCGGGATGAACACTGAAGCTTTCTTT	CASSHPLGMNTEAFF
NA	TRBV28	TRBJ2-3	NA	TGTGCCAGCAGTTTACTACAGGGTGGTACGCAGTATTTT	CASSLLQGGTQYF
TRBD1	TRBV18	TRBJ1-2	NA	TGTGCCAGCTCACCCCGGGACAGGGGATCTGGCTACACCTTC	CASSPRDRGSGYTF
NA	TRBV5-6	TRBJ2-2	NA	TGTGCCAGCAGCTTTGAGTTGAACACCGGGGAGCTGTTTTTT	CASSFELNTGELFF
TRBD1	TRBV19	TRBJ2-5	once	TGTGCCAGTAGGGACAGGGGGCGCGGGGAGACCCAGTACTTC	CASRDRGRGETQYF
TRBD1	TRBV5-1	TRBJ2-3	NA	TGCGCCAGCCGGGACAGGTCGAGGGGAGATACGCAGTATTTT	CASRDRSRGDTQYF
TRBD1	TRBV28	TRBJ1-1	NA	TGTGCCAGCAGTTGGGGGACAGGGAGGAACACTGAAGCTTTCTTT	CASSWGTGRNTEAFF
NA	TRBV28	TRBJ2-7	few	TGTGCCAGCAGCTGGGGGCTCTACGAGCAGTACTTC	CASSWGLYEQYF
TRBD1	TRBV9	TRBJ1-1	NA	TGTGCCAGCAGCCAACTCGACAGGGGGGACACTGAAGCTTTCTTT	CASSQLDRGDTEAFF
TRBD2	TRBV5-1	TRBJ2-3	few	TGCGCCAGCAGCTTGGGACTAGCGGGGAGCACAGATACGCAGTATTTT	CASSLGLAGSTDTQYF
NA	TRBV10-3	TRBJ1-1	NA	TGTGCCATCAGTGAGAACGGGAACCTTGAAGCTTTCTTT	CAISENGNLEAFF
TRBD1	TRBV6-1	TRBJ1-2	once	TGTGCCAGCAGTGAAACCGGGACAGGCAGAGACGGCTACACCTTC	CASSETGTGRDGYTF
NA	TRBV21-1	TRBJ2-3	few	TGTGCCAGCAGCAAAGTAGGTACTGGCGGGGCCTACACAGATACGCAGTATTTT	CASSKVGTGGAYTDTQYF
NA	TRBV27	TRBJ2-1	NA	TGTGCCAGCAGCCCTTCCTACAATGAGCAGTTCTTC	CASSPSYNEQFF
NA	TRBV29-1	TRBJ2-3	once	TGCAGCGTGCGGCGGCCAGATACGCAGTATTTT	CSVRRPDTQYF
NA	TRBV2	TRBJ2-3	NA	TGTGCCAGCACTTTCTTAGATACGCAGTATTTT	CASTFLDTQYF
NA	TRBV6-5	TRBJ2-2	NA	TGTGCCAGCAGTTTGACTGAGACCGGGGAGCTGTTTTTT	CASSLTETGELFF
TRBD2	TRBV5-6	TRBJ2-2	NA	TGTGCCAGCAGCTTGGGGCCTAGCGGGGGGAACACCGGGGAGCTGTTTTTT	CASSLGPSGGNTGELFF
TRBD1	TRBV2	TRBJ1-1	NA	TGTGCCAGCAGTGGACAGGGATACACTGAAGCTTTCTTT	CASSGQGYTEAFF
NA	TRBV10-2	TRBJ1-2	once	TGCGCCAGCAAATTGGGGCAGGGTAACTATGGCTACACCTTC	CASKLGQGNYGYTF